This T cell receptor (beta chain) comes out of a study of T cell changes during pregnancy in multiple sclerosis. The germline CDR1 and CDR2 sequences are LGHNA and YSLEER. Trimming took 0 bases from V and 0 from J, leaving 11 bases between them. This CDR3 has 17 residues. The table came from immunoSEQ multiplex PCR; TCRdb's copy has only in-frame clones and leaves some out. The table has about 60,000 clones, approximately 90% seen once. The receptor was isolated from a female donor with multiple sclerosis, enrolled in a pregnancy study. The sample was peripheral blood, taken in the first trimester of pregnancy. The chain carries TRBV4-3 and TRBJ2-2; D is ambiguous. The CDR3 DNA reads TGCGCCAGCAGCCAAGATCTGAGTTCCGCGAACACCGGGGAGCTGTTTTTT. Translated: CASSQDLSSANTGELFF.